These T cell receptor beta chains were read from a single sample in a study of T-cell reconstitution after alpha-beta-depleted transplantation in children. Each CDR3 protein gets one entry after TCRdb re-called the PCR reads with MiXCR. Found here are 450,000 to 700,000 distinct CDR3 sequences, over 25% of them singletons; the top ten hold about a third. Specimen: PBMCs, collected before TCRalphabeta/CD19-depleted stem cell transplant. The source is a boy in the first two years of life with Wiskott-Aldrich syndrome, due to receive a stem cell transplant. The CDR3 runs from the conserved cysteine through the conserved F or W. A D gene is named only where the DNA matches it firmly. Some rows mark clone size as missing; the rest say once, few, many or name a class of expanded clone.

d_call,cdr3_length,clone_size,j_call,v_call,cdr3_nt,cdr3_aa
.,12,.,TRBJ1-1,TRBV6-1,TGTGCCAGCAGTGAAGTGGGATGCCGAGCTTTCTTT,CASSEVGCRAFF
TRBD1,13,.,TRBJ2-7,TRBV25-1,TGTGCCAGCAGTGAATATAACAGGGGGAAGCAGTACTTC,CASSEYNRGKQYF
.,12,.,TRBJ1-2,TRBV5-1,TGCGCCAGCAGCTTGTCAGGGACGGGCTACACCTTC,CASSLSGTGYTF
TRBD2,15,.,TRBJ2-5,TRBV20-1,TGCAGTGCAGACGGGACTAGCGGGAGGCGGGAGACCCAGTACTTC,CSADGTSGRRETQYF
.,12,.,TRBJ1-1,TRBV6-1,TGTGCCAGCAGTGAGATGCGCCATGAAGCTTTCTTT,CASSEMRHEAFF
.,14,.,TRBJ2-5,TRBV10-3,TGTGCCATCAGTGCGAGGACCAAACAAGAGACCCAGTACTTC,CAISARTKQETQYF
TRBD1,16,once,TRBJ1-2,TRBV18,TGTGCCAGCCGCGGGGACAGGGGGCGCGCCGACTATGGCTACACCTTC,CASRGDRGRADYGYTF
.,13,.,TRBJ2-1,TRBV20-1,TGCAGTGCTAGAGCGGGAGTCAACAATGAGCAGTTCTTC,CSARAGVNNEQFF
.,14,few,TRBJ2-5,TRBV3-1,TGTGCCAGCAGCCGAGGAGACTTAAAAGAGACCCAGTACTTC,CASSRGDLKETQYF
.,16,few,TRBJ1-2,TRBV7-9,TGTGCCAGCAGCTTAGTTCCGGGGGGCCAGGGCTATGGCTACACCTTC,CASSLVPGGQGYGYTF
TRBD1,16,.,TRBJ2-1,TRBV3-1,TGTGCCAGCAGCCAAGAACCGGGACAGGGGATCCATGAGCAGTTCTTC,CASSQEPGQGIHEQFF
.,13,many,TRBJ2-5,TRBV5-1,TGCGCCAGCAGGGAAGGGGCCCGGGAGACCCAGTACTTC,CASREGARETQYF
TRBD2,16,few,TRBJ2-2,TRBV19,TGTGCCAGTAGTTCGCCTAGCGGGCCTAACACCGGGGAGCTGTTTTTT,CASSSPSGPNTGELFF
TRBD2,22,few,TRBJ2-1,TRBV7-1,TGTGCCAGCAGCTCTAGGGGTCCCGGGACTAGCGGGACGCCAACTCGATACAATGAGCAGTTCTTC,CASSSRGPGTSGTPTRYNEQFF
TRBD2,12,once,TRBJ2-7,TRBV2,TGTGCCAGCAAAAACGGGAGGTCCGAGCAGTACTTC,CASKNGRSEQYF
TRBD2,15,few,TRBJ2-1,TRBV12-3/TRBV12-4,TGTGCCAGCAGTTTGGGGAGCGGGATGGTCAATGAGCAGTTCTTC,CASSLGSGMVNEQFF
TRBD1,13,.,TRBJ2-5,TRBV7-7,TGTGCCAGCAGCAGGGGGCGTGGGGAGACCCAGTACTTC,CASSRGRGETQYF
TRBD1,14,few,TRBJ1-1,TRBV20-1,TGCAGTGCTGTCGCAGGGGGCCTGTACACTGAAGCTTTCTTT,CSAVAGGLYTEAFF
.,15,.,TRBJ1-4,TRBV9,TGTGCCAGCAGCGCCTACGCCGCAACTAATGAAAAACTGTTTTTT,CASSAYAATNEKLFF
TRBD1,14,few,TRBJ2-7,TRBV5-1,TGCGCCAGCAGCAGGGGACAGGGGCCCTACGAGCAGTACTTC,CASSRGQGPYEQYF
.,16,few,TRBJ2-1,TRBV5-1,TGCGCCAGCAGCTTGAGGGACGGTAGGAGTGGGTCCGAGCAGTTCTTC,CASSLRDGRSGSEQFF
TRBD2,16,.,TRBJ2-1,TRBV24-1,TGTGCCACCAGTGATTCACTAGCGTCCTCCTACAATGAGCAGTTCTTC,CATSDSLASSYNEQFF
.,14,few,TRBJ2-2,TRBV10-3,TGTGCCATCAGTGAGTTGCCGGACACCGGGGAGCTGTTTTTT,CAISELPDTGELFF
TRBD2,17,few,TRBJ2-2,TRBV20-1,TGCAGTGCTAGGGTTCCCGGGACTAGCGGTAACACCGGGGAGCTGTTTTTT,CSARVPGTSGNTGELFF